Listed below are T cell receptor beta chains from one sample, sequenced in a study of monozygotic twins with inflammatory bowel disease. Following a re-call of the 5' RACE reads, TCRdb has one entry per CDR3 protein and lacks DNA. The table for this sample gives 300,000 to 400,000 distinct CDR3 sequences. Material for sequencing was blood. Source of these receptors: a human donor with ulcerative colitis or Crohn's disease, or a healthy co-twin of an affected twin (not recorded which). The CDR3 runs from the conserved cysteine through the conserved F or W.

V gene: TRBV27; J gene: TRBJ2-6; CDR3 protein: CASSGVGSGANVLTF
V gene: TRBV4-2; J gene: TRBJ2-7; CDR3 protein: CASSQEWTSGAYEQYF
V gene: TRBV5-1; J gene: TRBJ2-2; CDR3 protein: CASNPQQGLTGELFF
V gene: TRBV11-3; J gene: TRBJ2-1; CDR3 protein: CASSLFGGEGIDEQFF
V gene: TRBV12-3/TRBV12-4; J gene: TRBJ1-1; CDR3 protein: CASSLYRSGAEAFF
V gene: TRBV5-1; J gene: TRBJ2-1; CDR3 protein: CASSLAGVSSYNEQFF
V gene: TRBV27; J gene: TRBJ2-7; CDR3 protein: CASRQQGGWYEQYF
V gene: TRBV5-1; J gene: TRBJ1-2; CDR3 protein: CASSLSGQGSDYGYTF
V gene: TRBV5-8; J gene: TRBJ2-5; CDR3 protein: CASSLGSGQGRVETQYF
V gene: TRBV6-1; J gene: TRBJ1-4; CDR3 protein: CASKLLGGVNEKLFF
V gene: TRBV7-9; J gene: TRBJ1-2; CDR3 protein: CASSPPVGPNYGYTF
V gene: TRBV7-9; J gene: TRBJ2-5; CDR3 protein: CASSSVVGQGYQETQYF
V gene: TRBV10-3; J gene: TRBJ2-2; CDR3 protein: CAIRPGDTGELFF
V gene: TRBV19; J gene: TRBJ1-5; CDR3 protein: CASSIKGRANQPQHF
V gene: TRBV29-1; J gene: TRBJ1-3; CDR3 protein: CSAAKGNTIYF
V gene: TRBV7-2; J gene: TRBJ1-2; CDR3 protein: CASSPRTGDIGYTF
V gene: TRBV5-1; J gene: TRBJ2-3; CDR3 protein: CASSLIAASTDTQYF
V gene: TRBV20-1; J gene: TRBJ1-1; CDR3 protein: CSARRGGGGTEAFF
V gene: TRBV7-9; J gene: TRBJ2-7; CDR3 protein: CASSLDGGATF
V gene: TRBV30; J gene: TRBJ1-1; CDR3 protein: CAWSITNNRGRTEAFF
V gene: TRBV29-1; J gene: TRBJ1-1; CDR3 protein: CSVFRSGGNTEAFF
V gene: TRBV5-1; J gene: TRBJ2-1; CDR3 protein: CASSRTGPYNEQFF
V gene: TRBV20-1; J gene: TRBJ2-1; CDR3 protein: CSATPRTSGRDEQFF
V gene: TRBV7-8; J gene: TRBJ1-5; CDR3 protein: CASSPTRTGGNQPQHF
V gene: TRBV7-8; J gene: TRBJ2-3; CDR3 protein: CASSPGRYTDTQYF
V gene: TRBV11-2; J gene: TRBJ2-1; CDR3 protein: CASSLVPAGVVYEQFF
V gene: TRBV6-5; J gene: TRBJ1-5; CDR3 protein: CASSYSWQSNQPQHF
V gene: TRBV7-9; J gene: TRBJ2-5; CDR3 protein: CASSLVGVGETQYF
V gene: TRBV6-1; J gene: TRBJ2-3; CDR3 protein: CASSEQAAGGDTQYF
V gene: TRBV6-1; J gene: TRBJ1-4; CDR3 protein: CASSLTRFNEKLFF
V gene: TRBV28; J gene: TRBJ2-7; CDR3 protein: CASGRGPNEQYF
V gene: TRBV3-1; J gene: TRBJ2-7; CDR3 protein: CASSQERTGNYEQYF
V gene: TRBV28; J gene: TRBJ2-1; CDR3 protein: CASGSSGLPSNEQFF
V gene: TRBV5-1; J gene: TRBJ2-3; CDR3 protein: CASTPTGTDTQYF
V gene: TRBV3-1; J gene: TRBJ1-1; CDR3 protein: CASSPRGGNTEAFF
V gene: TRBV18; J gene: TRBJ1-1; CDR3 protein: CASSPGRLPNTEAFF
V gene: TRBV5-6; J gene: TRBJ1-2; CDR3 protein: CASSSAGQGPFGYTF
V gene: TRBV7-2; J gene: TRBJ2-7; CDR3 protein: CASSSKAGQLYEQYF
V gene: TRBV20-1; J gene: TRBJ1-5; CDR3 protein: CSALSPGDSNQPQHF
V gene: TRBV5-6; J gene: TRBJ2-6; CDR3 protein: CASSSPGQGFPGANVLTF
V gene: TRBV28; J gene: TRBJ2-3; CDR3 protein: CASSPRAGGRLDTQYF
V gene: TRBV4-1; J gene: TRBJ1-1; CDR3 protein: CASSREGRGTEAFF
V gene: TRBV6-1; J gene: TRBJ2-2; CDR3 protein: CASGGGLAGVGELFF
V gene: TRBV5-6; J gene: TRBJ1-1; CDR3 protein: CASSEPDKSTTDEAFF